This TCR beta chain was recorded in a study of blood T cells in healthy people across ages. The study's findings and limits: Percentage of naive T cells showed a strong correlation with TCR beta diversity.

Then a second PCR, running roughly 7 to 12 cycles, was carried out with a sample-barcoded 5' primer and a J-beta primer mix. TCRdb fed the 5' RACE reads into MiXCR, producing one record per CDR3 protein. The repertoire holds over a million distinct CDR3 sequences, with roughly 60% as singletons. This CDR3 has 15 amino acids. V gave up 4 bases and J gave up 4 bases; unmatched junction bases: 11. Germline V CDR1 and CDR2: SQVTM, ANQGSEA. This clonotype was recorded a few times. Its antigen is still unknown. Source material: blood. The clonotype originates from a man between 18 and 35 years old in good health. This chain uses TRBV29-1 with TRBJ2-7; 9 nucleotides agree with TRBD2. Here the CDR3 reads CSVVGGGAIKYEQYF. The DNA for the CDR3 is TGCAGCGTTGTAGGCGGGGGGGCTATTAAGTACGAGCAGTACTTC.